A selection of T cell receptor beta chains follows, all from one sample in a study of T-cell memory formation after mild COVID-19. TCRdb used MiXCR to reprocess the 5' RACE reads, holding one entry per CDR3 protein. The sample has roughly 14,000 distinct CDR3 sequences; around 20% are singletons. Sequences were obtained from PBMCs or a T cell subset sorted from them (not recorded which). Source of these receptors: a man between 18 and 29 years old who had mild COVID-19 (a few samples of this study predate the infection). Cell type and time point are not known. Both conserved end residues are part of each CDR3. A D gene is named only where the DNA matches it firmly. Expanded clones are given a class, and other clones once, few, many or no size at all.

>many|TRBJ2-1|TRBD1|TRBV4-1
CASSQGTGGLVNEQFF
TGCGCCAGCAGCCAAGGGACAGGGGGCTTGGTCAATGAGCAGTTCTTC
>many|TRBJ2-1|NA|TRBV7-8
CASSLGRAGEQFF
TGTGCCAGCAGCTTAGGGCGGGCGGGTGAGCAGTTCTTC
>many|TRBJ2-3|NA|TRBV4-3
CASSQEEVGLQDTQYF
TGCGCCAGCAGCCAAGAGGAAGTCGGACTGCAAGATACGCAGTATTTT
>many|TRBJ2-7|NA|TRBV7-2
CASTLWGGSYEQYF
TGTGCCAGCACCCTTTGGGGTGGCTCCTACGAGCAGTACTTC
>many|TRBJ2-1|TRBD1|TRBV9
CASSQGERLYNEQFF
TGTGCCAGCAGCCAGGGGGAACGGCTCTACAATGAGCAGTTCTTC
>many|TRBJ1-5|NA|TRBV5-1
CASSLGGTRDQPQHF
TGCGCCAGCAGCTTGGGGGGGACACGGGATCAGCCCCAGCATTTT
>NA|TRBJ2-1|TRBD2|TRBV9
CASSPYVAGEGEQFF
TGTGCCAGCAGCCCCTACGTAGCGGGGGAGGGTGAGCAGTTCTTC
>many|TRBJ2-1|TRBD2|TRBV9
CASSVGGGGKYNEQFF
TGTGCCAGCAGCGTAGGTGGCGGGGGGAAATACAATGAGCAGTTCTTC
>many|TRBJ2-7|NA|TRBV29-1
CSVDGSSYEQYF
TGCAGCGTTGACGGGAGCTCCTACGAGCAGTACTTC
>many|TRBJ1-3|NA|TRBV4-3
CASSHSLGNTIYF
TGCGCCAGCAGCCACAGTCTCGGAAACACCATATATTTT
>many|TRBJ2-1|NA|TRBV5-5
CASSSIGVEGYNEQFF
TGTGCCAGCAGCTCAATTGGGGTGGAGGGCTACAATGAGCAGTTCTTC
>NA|TRBJ2-1|NA|TRBV5-1
CASSPGTRSYNEQFF
TGCGCCAGCAGCCCCGGGACAAGGTCCTACAATGAGCAGTTCTTC
>NA|TRBJ2-1|TRBD2|TRBV20-1
CSARKGTSGNYNEQFF
TGCAGTGCTAGAAAAGGGACTAGCGGTAACTACAATGAGCAGTTCTTC
>many|TRBJ2-7|TRBD1|TRBV4-1
CASSQTRGQASYEQYF
TGCGCCAGCAGCCAGACCCGGGGACAGGCCTCCTACGAGCAGTACTTC
>many|TRBJ2-7|TRBD2|TRBV12-5
CASGLVLGTSGAYEQYF
TGTGCTAGTGGTTTGGTACTCGGGACTAGCGGAGCCTACGAGCAGTACTTC
>NA|TRBJ1-2|NA|TRBV6-1
CASSEVASYGYTF
TGTGCCAGCAGTGAAGTCGCCAGCTATGGCTACACCTTC
>NA|TRBJ2-3|NA|TRBV24-1
CATSDGTDTQYF
TGTGCCACCAGTGATGGGACAGATACGCAGTATTTT
>many|TRBJ2-7|NA|TRBV7-9
CASSSSGAGGSYEQYF
TGTGCCAGCAGCTCTTCGGGGGCAGGGGGCTCCTACGAGCAGTACTTC
>many|TRBJ2-1|TRBD1|TRBV6-1
CASRAGQGAIEQFF
TGTGCCAGCCGTGCCGGACAGGGGGCTATTGAGCAGTTCTTC
>many|TRBJ1-2|NA|TRBV27
CASSLSNPNYGYTF
TGTGCCAGCAGTTTATCGAACCCTAACTATGGCTACACCTTC
>many|TRBJ2-1|TRBD1|TRBV6-6
CASIPKGQENNEQFF
TGTGCCAGCATTCCGAAGGGACAGGAGAACAATGAGCAGTTCTTC
>many|TRBJ1-6|TRBD1|TRBV6-5
CASSRDRFNSPLHF
TGTGCCAGCAGCCGGGACAGGTTTAATTCACCCCTCCACTTT
>many|TRBJ2-5|NA|TRBV21-1
CASTLETQYF
TGTGCCAGCACCCTGGAGACCCAGTACTTC
>many|TRBJ1-1|NA|TRBV4-1
CASSQSSRMLNTEAFF
TGCGCCAGCAGCCAGAGCTCTAGAATGTTGAACACTGAAGCTTTCTTT
>NA|TRBJ1-2|NA|TRBV12-3/TRBV12-4
CASTLGGHYGYTF
TGTGCCAGCACCCTGGGGGGGCACTATGGCTACACCTTC
>NA|TRBJ2-3|NA|TRBV11-2
CASSLDRPLVTQYF
TGTGCCAGCAGCTTAGATCGACCACTAGTTACGCAGTATTTT
>NA|TRBJ2-3|TRBD1|TRBV18
CASSPGQGSTDTQYF
TGTGCCAGCTCACCAGGACAGGGAAGCACAGATACGCAGTATTTT
>NA|TRBJ2-1|NA|TRBV12-3/TRBV12-4
CASSLEGESLINEQFF
TGTGCCAGCAGTTTAGAAGGGGAGTCTCTCATCAATGAGCAGTTCTTC
>NA|TRBJ2-7|NA|TRBV2
CASNGQSGVGEQYF
TGTGCCAGCAATGGACAGTCTGGGGTTGGAGAGCAGTACTTC
>many|TRBJ2-1|NA|TRBV2
CASSARGIYNEQFF
TGTGCCAGCAGTGCCAGGGGAATCTACAATGAGCAGTTCTTC
>many|TRBJ2-5|NA|TRBV6-5
CASSNSGGSQETQYF
TGTGCCAGCAGTAACTCAGGGGGGAGCCAAGAGACCCAGTACTTC
>many|TRBJ1-2|NA|TRBV6-6
CASSDRVRTNYGYTF
TGTGCCAGCAGTGATAGGGTTCGGACTAACTATGGCTACACCTTC
>many|TRBJ2-5|NA|TRBV5-1
CASSLVQGQETQYF
TGCGCCAGCAGCTTGGTTCAGGGCCAAGAGACCCAGTACTTC
>NA|TRBJ1-6|NA|TRBV20-1
CSALELGIGWSPLHF
TGCAGTGCCCTAGAATTGGGGATCGGGTGGTCACCCCTCCACTTT
>many|TRBJ2-3|TRBD2|TRBV4-2
CASSQVLSGASWSDTQYF
TGTGCCAGCAGCCAAGTATTAAGCGGGGCCTCGTGGTCTGATACGCAGTATTTT
>NA|TRBJ2-1|TRBD2|TRBV5-6
CASSPGLAGGQGEQFF
TGTGCCAGCAGCCCGGGACTAGCGGGAGGGCAGGGTGAGCAGTTCTTC
>NA|TRBJ2-4|TRBD1|TRBV28
CASSLGAGTGGLQYF
TGTGCCAGCAGTTTAGGGGCCGGGACAGGGGGCCTTCAGTACTTC
>NA|TRBJ1-2|NA|TRBV29-1
CSVADEGYTF
TGCAGCGTCGCAGATGAGGGCTACACCTTC
>many|TRBJ1-1|NA|TRBV5-4
CASSFYVFGNTEAFF
TGTGCCAGCAGCTTCTACGTTTTCGGGAACACTGAAGCTTTCTTT
>NA|TRBJ2-7|NA|TRBV5-1
CASSLRSAVGTHEQYF
TGCGCCAGCAGCTTGAGGTCGGCGGTAGGAACGCACGAGCAGTACTTC
>NA|TRBJ2-1|NA|TRBV5-4
CASSLGWGDEQFF
TGTGCCAGCAGCTTGGGGTGGGGGGATGAGCAGTTCTTC
>once|TRBJ2-5|NA|TRBV6-5
CASSYSTGETQYF
TGTGCCAGCAGTTACTCGACAGGAGAGACCCAGTACTTC
>many|TRBJ2-2|NA|TRBV12-3/TRBV12-4
CASSPGQNTGELFF
TGTGCCAGCAGTCCAGGACAGAACACCGGGGAGCTGTTTTTT
>many|TRBJ2-5|TRBD2|TRBV7-6
CASGLRLAGNQETQYF
TGTGCCAGCGGCCTTAGACTAGCGGGGAACCAAGAGACCCAGTACTTC
>NA|TRBJ2-2|NA|TRBV20-1
CSARGAPRGGTFTGELFF
TGCAGTGCTAGAGGGGCACCGAGGGGTGGTACGTTCACCGGGGAGCTGTTTTTT